These 13 T cell receptor beta chains were sequenced from one sample in a study of blood T cell repertoires in COVID-19. The assay was immunoSEQ multiplex PCR, and TCRdb's table has in-frame clones only and misses some. The sample consists of roughly 300,000 clones, roughly 85% of them appearing once. Specimen: peripheral blood. These receptors all stem from a human donor in a cohort sampled during active COVID-19.

This clone was found once. The chain combines TRBV24-1 with TRBJ2-3, with D possibly being TRBD2 (6 bases). The V gene's germline CDR1 is KGHDR and CDR2 SFDVKD. V dropped 8 bases and J dropped 3 bases, with 11 bases sitting between them. The CDR3 covers 13 residues. The CDR3 sequence is CATNLRGTDTQYF. The CDR3 DNA sequence: TGTGCCACCAATCTACGGGGGACAGATACGCAGTATTTT.

This chain joins TRBV19 and TRBJ1-2; D possibly corresponds to TRBD1 (6 bases). Germline CDR1 LNHDA, CDR2 SQIVND (reference sequence). The ends were cut back, 5 bases at V and 5 bases at J, with 9 bases in the middle. The CDR3 consists of 12 residues. CDR3 sequence reads: CASSDRSYGYTF. CDR3 coding DNA: TGTGCCAGTAGTGACAGGAGTTATGGCTACACCTTC.

This chain links TRBV6-5 with TRBJ2-3; tentative D call: TRBD1 (6 bases). The V and J ends lost 2 bases and 3 bases respectively, with 12 bases between them. Germline V gene data show CDR1 as MNHEY and CDR2 as SVGAGI. The CDR3 contains 15 residues. CDR3 sequence: CASSYAGVGTDTQYF. The CDR3 region has the DNA TGTGCCAGCAGTTACGCAGGGGTTGGGACAGATACGCAGTATTTT.

This clone was counted between two and nine times. This chain connects TRBV7-2 to TRBJ2-7, with 8 bases fitting TRBD1. Trimming removed 8 bases from V and 4 bases from J; junction bases left unmatched: 7. CDR1 and CDR2 from the germline V gene are SGHTA and FQGNSA. This CDR3 spans 13 amino acids. In DNA form, the CDR3 reads TGTGCCAGCTCCCCGGGACAGGAGTACGAGCAGTACTTC. Translation gives CASSPGQEYEQYF.

This chain connects TRBV18 to TRBJ1-1; D call uncertain. Trimming removed 9 bases from V and 1 base from J, with 12 bases in between. Germline V gene sequence: CDR1 KGHSH, CDR2 LQKENI. The CDR3 has 13 amino acids. The CDR3 spells CASRYGENTEAFF. In nucleotides, the CDR3 is TGTGCCAGTCGGTACGGGGAGAACACTGAAGCTTTCTTT. Filled out from reference TRBV18 and TRBJ1-1, the complete variable domain reads NAGVMQNPRHLVRRRGQEARLRCSPMKGHSHVYWYRQLPEEGLKFMVYLQKENIIDESGMPKERFSAEFPKEGPSILRIQQVVRGDSAAYFCASRYGENTEAFFGQGTRLTVV.

The rearrangement joins TRBV7-2 to TRBJ1-5; 7 nucleotides align to TRBD1. This CDR3 has 14 residues. Germline CDR1 and CDR2: SGHTA and FQGNSA. With 2 bases clipped from V and 5 bases from J, the junction kept 3 bases outside the gene matches. CDR3 DNA: TGTGCCAGCAGCTTAAAAACAGGGGATCAGCCCCAGCATTTT. Protein sequence: CASSLKTGDQPQHF.

The rearrangement links TRBV30 to TRBJ2-1; weak D call: TRBD2 (7 bases). V was shortened by 2 bases and J by 7 bases, with 15 bases between the two germline ends. The CDR3 sequence is 14 residues long. Looked up from germline, CDR1 is GTSNPN and CDR2 is SVGIG (reference sequence). CDR3 sequence (DNA): TGTGCCTGGAGTAAAGGGGGGGGGAGTAATGAGCAGTTCTTC. It yields the protein CAWSKGGGSNEQFF.

This clone occurred a few times. The rearrangement joins TRBV12-3 or TRBV12-4 to TRBJ1-1; D is unresolved. The CDR3 runs to 13 residues. V lost 6 bases to trimming and J lost 1 base, with 9 bases between them. The CDR3 bases are TGTGCCAGCAGATGGGCGCAGAACACTGAAGCTTTCTTT. Its translation is CASRWAQNTEAFF.

This clone is a singleton in its sample. CDR3 sequence (DNA): TGTGCCAGCAGGCACAGGGGGGCTGATGAGCAGTTCTTC. Its translation is CASRHRGADEQFF. The V and J genes are TRBV27 and TRBJ2-1; the match to TRBD1 covers 8 bases. The CDR3 is 13 residues long. Germline V lookup: CDR1 MNHEY, CDR2 SMNVEV (reference sequence). V was clipped by 6 bases and J by 8 bases; unmatched bases: 6.

This clone was found a few times. The chain links TRBV10-1 to TRBJ2-7; 7 nucleotides line up with TRBD2. V gave up 2 bases and J gave up 3 bases; unmatched junction bases: 1. The CDR3 covers 13 residues. Per germline, CDR1 WNHNN and CDR2 SYGVQD (reference sequence). CDR3 nucleotides: TGCGCCAGCAGTGAGGGGGGGGACTACGAGCAGTACTTC. It yields the protein CASSEGGDYEQYF.

This clone appeared a single time. This chain links TRBV5-1 with TRBJ2-1; D is unresolved. This CDR3 has 13 amino acids. CDR1 SGHRS and CDR2 YFSETQ come from the germline V gene. V gave up 5 bases and J gave up 5 bases, with 11 bases separating them. The DNA for the CDR3 is TGCGCCAGCAGAACATCGCTCAACAATGAGCAGTTCTTC. Translating it yields CASRTSLNNEQFF.

CDR3 in amino acids: CASSPVVTGELFF. The CDR3 bases are TGTGCCAGCAGCCCGGTAGTAACCGGGGAGCTGTTTTTT. The V call is TRBV5-5, the J call TRBJ2-2; D gene ambiguous. The CDR3 sequence is 13 residues long. V lost 4 bases, J lost 5 bases, and 9 bases lay in between. Germline loops: CDR1 SGHKS, CDR2 YYEKEE (reference sequence).

This rearrangement joins TRBV5-1 to TRBJ2-3, with D possibly TRBD2 on 6 matching bases. Germline V gene data show CDR1 as SGHRS and CDR2 as YFSETQ. This CDR3 is built from 16 residues. V lost 0 bases, J lost 4 bases, and 15 bases lay in between. CDR3 region: CASSLAGGTNPDTQYF. The CDR3 DNA reads as TGCGCCAGCAGCTTGGCCGGGGGAACGAACCCAGATACGCAGTATTTT.